This T cell receptor beta chain was obtained from a study of CD8 T cells in ankylosing spondylitis. Study-wide findings and caveats: The authors found the disease-linked clones to be CD8+ and relatively rare in peripheral blood. Reports say disease-linked clones showed up significantly more in matched ankylosing spondylitis synovial fluid. Among TCR beta sequences, a motif of roughly 8 highly homologous variants appeared characteristic of ankylosing spondylitis blood.

V gave up 1 base and J gave up 2 bases, with 9 bases separating them. The CDR3 has 15 amino acids. Germline V lookup: CDR1 SEHNR, CDR2 FQNEAQ (reference sequence). Concerning this clonotype itself: What it binds is not known.

Quantitative 5'-RACE with molecular barcodes generated TCR beta libraries. TCRdb analysed the 5' RACE reads with MiXCR anew, one entry per CDR3 protein. The table includes around 150,000 distinct CDR3 sequences, 7% to 8% detected once. This chain uses TRBV7-9 with TRBJ1-3, with D hard to call. The sequence was obtained from a female donor with ankylosing spondylitis or in good health (not recorded which). Specimen: blood, either unsorted or a sorted T cell fraction (not recorded which). The CDR3 DNA reads TGTGCCAGCAGCTTAGAGGTGACCACTGGAAACACCATATATTTT. This translates into CASSLEVTTGNTIYF.